A single sample is the source of the 10 T cell receptor beta chains below, sequenced in a study of tumor-infiltrating lymphocytes in primary liver carcinoma. Extraction also yielded germline DNA, while blood RNA was obtained from unsorted whole blood. From around 500 ng total RNA, TCR beta cDNA was generated with a primer in the constant region. Library construction for TCR beta comprised three nested multiplex PCR rounds performed with slightly modified ARM-PCR. A C-beta reverse primer was combined with TRBV1-TRBV30 forward primers in the first two PCR rounds, and each round had around 11 cycles. Via MiXCR, TCRdb re-called the multiplex PCR reads, giving one row per CDR3 protein. Of fewer than 350,000 distinct CDR3 sequences in the sample, roughly 60% were seen once. Sequenced material: peripheral blood. The receptors here all came from a man aged 35 to 55 with primary liver carcinoma and hepatitis B virus infection.

The V and J genes are TRBV11-3 and TRBJ1-6; a weak D match, TRBD1 (5 bases). V lost 6 bases and J lost 0, with 18 bases in between. Germline assignment: CDR1 SGHNT and CDR2 YENEEA. This CDR3 spans 18 amino acids. Here the CDR3 reads CASSPEGKVHSYNSPLHF. In DNA, the CDR3 is TGTGCCAGCAGTCCCGAGGGGAAAGTGCACTCCTATAATTCACCCCTCCACTTT.

The rearrangement links TRBV29-1 to TRBJ2-1; D is unresolved. CDR1 SQVTM and CDR2 ANQGSEA come from the germline V gene. The CDR3 runs to 14 residues. The CDR3 nucleotides read TGCAGTGCTAGAGTGGAACCACTACGCAATGAGCAGTTCTTC. This translates into CSARVEPLRNEQFF.

The chain recombines TRBV30 with TRBJ1-1; D is ambiguous. V dropped 0 bases and J dropped 7 bases, with 12 bases sitting between them. The germline V gene encodes CDR1 GTSNPN and CDR2 SVGIG (reference sequence). CDR3 length: 13 amino acids. CDR3 sequence: CAWSVQSGHEAFF. CDR3 DNA sequence: TGTGCCTGGAGTGTACAATCGGGCCATGAAGCTTTCTTT.

In the case of this clonotype: Since no conserved phenylalanine or tryptophan closes the CDR3, a read error is the likely cause. The genes are TRBV6-5 and TRBJ2-5, with TRBD1 matching 9 bases. Germline V gene sequence: CDR1 MNHEY, CDR2 SVGAGI. The CDR3 extends over 14 amino acids. Here the CDR3 DNA reads TGTGCCAGCAGTTACGGACAGGGGCAAGAGACACAGTACCTC. It yields the protein CASSYGQGQETQYL.

To note about this clonotype: At one end, the junction sequence differs from germline, possibly due to a read error. The V gene is TRBV11-3, the J gene TRBJ2-3; tentative D call: TRBD2 (6 bases). The CDR3 totals 14 residues. CDR1 is SGHNT and CDR2 is YENEEA in the germline V gene. In DNA, the CDR3 is TGTGCCAGCAGCTCACGCACTAGCACAGATGCGCAGTCTTTT. It codes for CASSSRTSTDAQSF.

This clonotype was recorded many times. V gene TRBV29-1 combines with J gene TRBJ1-5; TRBD1 matches 8 bases. The CDR3 consists of 13 residues. Per germline, CDR1 SQVTM and CDR2 ANQGSEA. J lost 3 bases, V lost 5 bases, and 3 bases had no gene match. CDR3 sequence reads: CSVRTGNNQPQHF. In nucleotides, the CDR3 is TGCAGCGTTCGGACAGGGAACAATCAGCCCCAGCATTTT.

The chain couples TRBV28 to TRBJ1-6; possible D gene TRBD1, 6 bases. Per germline, CDR1 MDHEN and CDR2 SYDVKM. The germline V and J ends were trimmed by 6 bases and 10 bases, with 13 bases remaining between them. The CDR3 is 13 residues long. CDR3 bases: TGTGCCAGCAGCCGCGAGGGGGACTCACCCCTCCACTTT. It specifies CASSREGDSPLHF.

This clonotype was found once. This could be a read error, since a much larger clone is one nucleotide away. The chain is built from TRBV4-3 and TRBJ2-1, with D perhaps TRBD2 (5 bases). Germline V CDR1 and CDR2: LGHNA, YSLEER. This CDR3 has 15 amino acids. Trimming shortened V by 3 bases and J by 4 bases, and 13 bases separated the two germline ends. The CDR3 protein is CASSHEGGGYNEQFF. In DNA form, the CDR3 reads TGCGCCAGCAGCCATGAGGGTGGCGGGTACAATGAGCAGTTCTTC.

Turning to this clonotype: This may be a read error: a much more frequent sequence differs by one nucleotide. The chain employs TRBV12-3 or TRBV12-4 and TRBJ2-5, with a tentative D call TRBD1 (5 bases). Trimming cost V 6 bases and J 3 bases, with 14 bases left between them. This CDR3 is 14 amino acids long. The CDR3 loop is CASRLYRPKETQYF. In nucleotides, the CDR3 is TGTGCCAGCAGATTATACAGGCCGAAAGAGACCCAGTACTTC.

The chain employs TRBV11-1 and TRBJ1-1, with D perhaps matching TRBD1 (5 bases). The CDR3 is 13 residues long. Per germline, CDR1 SGHAT and CDR2 FQDESV (reference sequence). V shed 5 bases and J shed 5 bases, with 12 bases lying between them. The CDR3 loop reads CASSTLGETEAFF. In nucleotides, the CDR3 is TGTGCCAGCAGCACCCTGGGGGAGACTGAAGCTTTCTTT.